This T cell receptor beta chain was identified during a study of blood T cell repertoires in COVID-19. Whole-study context: Italy, Spain and the United States were the sources of the convalescent and acute COVID-19 samples. From T cells, B-cell-depleted T cells, or PBMCs came the material, which was cDNA or gDNA.

Seattle's enrolled individuals joined amid active infection and were then monitored longitudinally. Sequenced by immunoSEQ multiplex PCR; TCRdb stores in-frame clones only, minus some. The data contain 260,000 or so clones, approximately 80% of them singletons. Germline V lookup: CDR1 SEHNR, CDR2 FQNEAQ (reference sequence). V was clipped by 5 bases and J by 0 bases; unmatched bases: 5. CDR3 length equals 15 residues. This chain uses TRBV7-9 with TRBJ2-3; 7 nucleotides match TRBD1. The sequencing input was peripheral blood. The TCR originated in a woman older than 75 with COVID-19, enrolled during active disease. CDR3 protein: CASSQDRPSTDTQYF. The CDR3 region has the DNA TGTGCCAGCAGCCAGGACAGGCCCAGCACAGATACGCAGTATTTT.